This entry concerns a single TCR beta chain. J gave up 6 bases and V 10 bases, and 16 bases lay outside the gene matches. The germline CDR1 and CDR2 sequences are WSHSY and SAAADI. CDR3 length: 15 amino acids. CD45RO-negative, CCR7-positively selected cells formed the naive CD8 fraction, excluding terminally differentiated effector memory CD45RA+ cells. This sample stems from a study of shared clonotypes between healthy human individuals. The protocol was immunoSEQ multiplex PCR, while the TCRdb copy is restricted to in-frame clones and leaves out a portion. The data show 2 million to 2.5 million clones, just under 95% seen once.

The receptor's source is a man aged 18 to 29 in good health. The sequenced sample was naive CD8+ T cells sorted from blood. The gene calls are TRBV10-2 and TRBJ2-3; TRBD2 matches 7 bases. Here the CDR3 reads CATRPYELASDTQYF. The CDR3 DNA reads TGCGCCACCAGGCCCTACGAACTAGCGTCGGATACGCAGTATTTT.